This TCR beta chain was sequenced for a study of T-cell reconstitution after alpha-beta-depleted transplantation in children. Between the trimmed V and J ends, which lost 1 base and 2 bases, there was a span of 11 bases. The germline V gene has CDR1 MNHEY and CDR2 SVGAGI. The length of the CDR3 is 15 residues. This clonotype was seen only a few times. Its antigen is not known. Study-level points and caveats: In patients about two months after transplant, alpha-beta T cells reportedly arose from several hundred expanded graft clones.

A library of TCRbeta sequences, prepared with unique molecular identifiers, was generated. In TCRdb, the PCR reads were re-called with MiXCR into one record per CDR3 protein. The sample carries fewer than 700,000 distinct CDR3 sequences, 23% recorded once. The clonotype originates from a boy younger than two who had a stem cell transplant for acute myeloid leukemia, so the T cells may come from the graft donor. The rearrangement links TRBV6-5 to TRBJ1-2; D ambiguous. Sequenced here: PBMCs, mostly from graft donor cells, sampled 360 days after TCRalphabeta/CD19-depleted stem cell transplant. The CDR3 bases are TGTGCCAGCAGTTACTTTCCCGGCTACAACTATGGCTACACCTTC. Amino acid sequence: CASSYFPGYNYGYTF.